The clone carrying this T cell receptor (beta chain) was counted many times. This sample is part of a study of blood T cell repertoires in COVID-19. Study-wide context: T cells, B-cell-depleted T cells, or PBMCs provided the cDNA or gDNA that served as material.

The V end was cut by 0 bases, the J end by 0 bases, with 3 bases between. The CDR3 is 13 residues long. Germline CDR1 reads MNHEY; CDR2 reads SVGAGI. Seattle-derived patients entered the study during active infection and were followed longitudinally. Authors' data handling: Researchers report that nucleated cell counts were estimated from reference gene primer amplification. The assay was immunoSEQ multiplex PCR, and TCRdb's table has in-frame clones only and misses some. V and J calls and clone size follow that table, whereas D and trimming were derived from the DNA. The sample holds 250,000 to 300,000 clones; 70% to 90% are singletons and the top ten take over 5%.

The receptor comes from a woman in her fifties or sixties with COVID-19, enrolled during active disease. The sequenced sample consisted of peripheral blood. The V call is TRBV6-5, the J call TRBJ2-7; D remains unclear. The CDR3 loop reads CASSYSSSYEQYF. CDR3 coding DNA: TGTGCCAGCAGTTACTCCAGCTCCTACGAGCAGTACTTC.